A selection of T cell receptor beta chains follows, all from one sample in a study of blood T cell repertoires in COVID-19. Clones were sequenced by immunoSEQ multiplex PCR, and TCRdb holds only the in-frame ones, with some missing. In the table there are 400,000 to 500,000 clones, approximately 91% of which are singletons. Sequenced material: PBMCs or T cells enriched from blood (not recorded which). These TCRs come from a woman aged 18 to 35 who had been exposed to COVID-19. Each CDR3 is given with its conserved first and last residue. D genes are given only for firm matches. Not every row has a clone size; where given, it reads once, few, many or a size class.

j_call cdr3_length clone_size d_call v_call cdr3_aa cdr3_nt
TRBJ1-4 15 NA NA TRBV7-6 CASSLVGGLDEKLFF TGTGCCAGCAGCTTAGTCGGGGGGCTCGATGAAAAACTGTTTTTT
TRBJ1-2 12 NA NA TRBV14 CASSQDRAGYTF TGTGCCAGCAGCCAAGACAGGGCTGGCTACACCTTC
TRBJ2-2 15 few NA TRBV11-2 CASSLRVGDTGELFF TGTGCCAGCAGCCTTCGGGTCGGGGACACCGGGGAGCTGTTTTTT
TRBJ1-3 20 NA NA TRBV24-1 CATSDFAAGTSYSTGNTIYF TGTGCCACCAGTGATTTCGCCGCCGGGACTTCGTATTCAACAGGAAACACCATATATTTT
TRBJ2-1 17 NA NA TRBV11-2 CASSLGGVGLYYNEQFF TGTGCCAGCAGCTTAGGCGGGGTGGGTTTATACTACAATGAGCAGTTCTTC
TRBJ1-1 11 NA NA TRBV6-5 CASNVRAEAFF TGTGCCAGCAATGTCAGGGCTGAAGCTTTCTTT
TRBJ1-2 16 NA TRBD1 TRBV5-5 CASSLPLRTGSNGYTF TGTGCCAGCAGCCTCCCCCTCCGGACAGGGAGCAATGGCTACACCTTC
TRBJ2-3 13 NA TRBD2 TRBV19 CATHRGDTDTQYF TGTGCCACCCATCGGGGGGACACAGATACGCAGTATTTT
TRBJ1-2 13 NA NA TRBV28 CASSLNAGFGYTF TGTGCCAGCAGTTTAAACGCAGGGTTTGGCTACACCTTC
TRBJ2-7 14 NA NA TRBV5-8 CASSLPGNSYEQYF TGTGCCAGCAGCTTACCGGGGAACTCCTACGAGCAGTACTTC
TRBJ2-7 17 NA NA TRBV6-2/TRBV6-3 CASSYKILRDTGYEQYF TGTGCCAGCAGTTATAAAATTCTCCGGGACACCGGCTACGAGCAGTACTTC
TRBJ1-1 13 NA TRBD1 TRBV28 CAIFGQGNTEAFF TGTGCCATCTTCGGACAGGGGAACACTGAAGCTTTCTTT
TRBJ2-3 15 NA NA TRBV28 CASSPRLVNTDTQYF TGTGCCAGCAGTCCGCGACTAGTTAACACAGATACGCAGTATTTT
TRBJ1-3 15 once TRBD1 TRBV5-1 CASRTGGLSGNTIYF TGCGCCAGCAGGACAGGGGGCCTGTCTGGAAACACCATATATTTT
TRBJ2-7 14 NA TRBD2 TRBV19 CASSISGSLYEQYF TGTGCCAGTAGTATTAGCGGGAGTCTCTACGAGCAGTACTTC
TRBJ1-2 15 NA TRBD1 TRBV3-1/TRBV3-2 CASSQAGTGTYGYTF TGTGCCAGCAGCCAAGCCGGGACAGGGACCTATGGCTACACCTTC
TRBJ1-4 15 NA NA TRBV4-3 CASSQESAGREKLFF TGCGCCAGCAGCCAAGAATCGGCAGGGCGGGAAAAACTGTTTTTT
TRBJ1-4 14 NA NA TRBV5-1 CASSQRGGDEKLFF TGCGCCAGCAGCCAGAGGGGAGGGGACGAAAAACTGTTTTTT
TRBJ1-3 14 NA TRBD1 TRBV2 CASSSTGAGNTIYF TGTGCCAGCAGCTCCACAGGGGCGGGAAACACCATATATTTT
TRBJ1-2 15 NA TRBD1 TRBV19 CASSFYGTGPYGYTF TGTGCCAGTAGTTTCTACGGGACAGGGCCCTATGGCTACACCTTC
TRBJ2-7 16 NA TRBD2 TRBV7-2 CASSLATSGAAYEQYF TGTGCCAGCAGCTTAGCTACTAGCGGGGCGGCCTACGAGCAGTACTTC
TRBJ1-6 18 NA TRBD1 TRBV30 CAWSVDRALRGQDSPLHF TGTGCCTGGAGTGTGGACAGGGCGCTTCGGGGACAGGATTCACCCCTCCACTTT
TRBJ2-1 15 NA TRBD2 TRBV6-2/TRBV6-3 CASSRPSGGRNEQFF TGTGCCAGCAGCAGACCTAGCGGGGGGCGCAATGAGCAGTTCTTC
TRBJ2-1 19 NA TRBD2 TRBV7-3 CASSPGTSGAGLSRNEQFF TGTGCCAGCAGCCCCGGGACTAGCGGGGCGGGGTTGTCTCGCAATGAGCAGTTCTTC
TRBJ2-1 16 NA TRBD2 TRBV28 CASSLLPTSGNNEQFF TGTGCCAGCAGTTTATTACCCACTAGCGGCAACAATGAGCAGTTCTTC
TRBJ1-2 14 NA NA TRBV11-2 CASSLGATYYGYTF TGTGCCAGCAGCTTAGGTGCGACATACTATGGCTACACCTTC
TRBJ2-7 14 NA NA TRBV28 CASSSGQPLYEQYF TGTGCCAGCAGTTCCGGACAGCCCCTCTACGAGCAGTACTTC